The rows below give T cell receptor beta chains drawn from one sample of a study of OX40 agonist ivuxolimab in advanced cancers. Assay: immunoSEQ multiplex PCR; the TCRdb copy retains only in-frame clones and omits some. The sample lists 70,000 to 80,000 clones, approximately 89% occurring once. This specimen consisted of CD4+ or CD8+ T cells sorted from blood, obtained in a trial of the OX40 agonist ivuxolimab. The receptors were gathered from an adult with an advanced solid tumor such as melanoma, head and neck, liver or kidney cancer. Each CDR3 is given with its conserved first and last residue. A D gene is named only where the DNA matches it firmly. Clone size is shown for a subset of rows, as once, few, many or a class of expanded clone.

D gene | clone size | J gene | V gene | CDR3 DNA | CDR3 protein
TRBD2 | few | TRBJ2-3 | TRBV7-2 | TGTGCCAGCAGCTTACTAGCGGGAGGGCCAAGAGATACGCAGTATTTT | CASSLLAGGPRDTQYF
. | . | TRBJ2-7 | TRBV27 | TGTGCCAGCGCCCCTAGACGGGCCTACGAGCAGTACTTC | CASAPRRAYEQYF
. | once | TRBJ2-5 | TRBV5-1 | TGCGCCAGCAGCTTGGGGACAGCAAAAGAGACCCAGTACTTC | CASSLGTAKETQYF
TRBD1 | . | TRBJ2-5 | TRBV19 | TGTGCCAGTAGTATAGACGGGACAGGATATCAAGAGACCCAGTACTTC | CASSIDGTGYQETQYF
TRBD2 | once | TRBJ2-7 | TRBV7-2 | TGTGCCAGCAGCTCCGGAGGGCTAGCGGGAAGGTACGAGCAGTACTTC | CASSSGGLAGRYEQYF
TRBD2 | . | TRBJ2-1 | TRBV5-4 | TGTGCCAGCACCCTTAGCGGGTCTTCCTACAATGAGCAGTTCTTC | CASTLSGSSYNEQFF
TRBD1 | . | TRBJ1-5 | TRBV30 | TGTGCCTGGAGTAAAGGGGGCAAGGGTAGCAATCAGCCCCAGCATTTT | CAWSKGGKGSNQPQHF
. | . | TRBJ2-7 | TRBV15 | TGTGCCACCAGCAGTGGAAGAAAACTCTCCTACGAGCAGTACTTC | CATSSGRKLSYEQYF
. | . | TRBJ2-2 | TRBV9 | TGTGCCAGCAGCGTTTACCGGGACCCGGGAACCGGGGAGCTGTTTTTT | CASSVYRDPGTGELFF
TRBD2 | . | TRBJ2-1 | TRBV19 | TGTGCCAGTAGTCGGACTAGCATGAGATACAATGAGCAGTTCTTC | CASSRTSMRYNEQFF
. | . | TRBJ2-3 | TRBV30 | TGTGCCTACCCGGGACCGGACGGCACAGATACGCAGTATTTT | CAYPGPDGTDTQYF
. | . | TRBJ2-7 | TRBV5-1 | TGCGCCAGCAGCTTGGTACAGTCCTACGAGCAGTACTTC | CASSLVQSYEQYF
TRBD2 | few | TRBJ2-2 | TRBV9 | TGTGCCAGCAAGGCGGGAGGGCCGAGCACCGGGGAGCTGTTTTTT | CASKAGGPSTGELFF